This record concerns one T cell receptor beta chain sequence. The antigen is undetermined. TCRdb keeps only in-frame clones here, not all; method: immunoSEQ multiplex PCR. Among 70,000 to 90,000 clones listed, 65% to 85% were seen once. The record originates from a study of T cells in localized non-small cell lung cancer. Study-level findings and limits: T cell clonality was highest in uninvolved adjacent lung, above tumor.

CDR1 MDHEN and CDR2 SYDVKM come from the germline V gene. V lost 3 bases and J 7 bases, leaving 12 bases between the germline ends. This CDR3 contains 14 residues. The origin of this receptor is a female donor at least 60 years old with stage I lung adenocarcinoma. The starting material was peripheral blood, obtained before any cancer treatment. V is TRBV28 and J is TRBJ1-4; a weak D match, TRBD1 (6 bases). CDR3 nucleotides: TGTGCCAGCAGTTTGTTAAGGGGGACTGAAAAACTGTTTTTT. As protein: CASSLLRGTEKLFF.